This T cell receptor beta chain derives from a study of T-cell reconstitution after alpha-beta-depleted transplantation in children. Germline-derived CDR1 and CDR2 are LGHDT and YNNKEL (reference sequence). V lost 0 bases to trimming and J lost 4 bases; unmatched junction nucleotides: 3. This CDR3 has 15 residues. This clonotype was seen repeatedly, ten times or more. TCRbeta library construction was performed incorporating unique molecular identifiers. TCRdb called the PCR reads again in MiXCR, with one record for every CDR3 protein. The sample lists roughly 200,000 distinct CDR3 sequences; about 14% were seen once.

The chain combines TRBV3-1 with TRBJ2-3, with TRBD2 matching 8 bases. This receptor was identified in a human donor who donated a stem cell graft to a child with acute lymphoblastic leukemia. Specimen: PBMCs from the stem cell graft donor, collected from the stem cell graft. The CDR3 sequence is CASSQDMREADTQYF. CDR3 nucleotide sequence: TGTGCCAGCAGCCAAGATATGCGGGAGGCAGATACGCAGTATTTT.